Here is one T cell receptor beta chain with its context. The data were obtained in a study of blood T cell repertoires in COVID-19. Study as a whole: Donors in the United States, Italy and Spain gave samples during acute or convalescent COVID-19. From T cells, B-cell-depleted T cells, or PBMCs came the material, which was cDNA or gDNA.

Original data processing: Amplified reference gene primers provided the basis for estimating nucleated cell counts. Clones were sequenced by immunoSEQ multiplex PCR, and TCRdb holds only the in-frame ones, with some missing. V and J calls and clone size are given by that table; D and trimming were obtained from the DNA. The sample has 140,000 to 150,000 clones; roughly 82% are singletons. The CDR3 has 16 amino acids. The germline gives CDR1 MNHEY, CDR2 SVGAGI. J gave up 4 bases and V 4 bases, and 9 bases lay outside the gene matches. The sequence was obtained from a man between 60 and 75 years old with active or convalescent COVID-19. The sample consisted of peripheral blood. The chain joins TRBV6-5 to TRBJ1-1; TRBD1 matches 10 bases. The CDR3: CASSLGQGVQITEAFF. CDR3 coding DNA: TGTGCCAGCAGTTTAGGACAGGGGGTACAGATCACTGAAGCTTTCTTT.